The 4 T cell receptor beta chains reported below all come from one sample, sequenced in a study of shared clonotypes between healthy human individuals. Here immunoSEQ multiplex PCR was the method, and the copy in TCRdb shows in-frame clones only, minus some. Of 2 million to 2.5 million clones in the sample, 80% to 95% were seen once. Sequences were obtained from naive CD4+ T cells from PBMCs. The subset denotes: CD45RA+ positively selected. The receptors were gathered from a man between 18 and 29 years old in good health. Some clones in this sample may be carry-over from other donors' samples.

This clone was seen a single time. This chain uses TRBV7-9 with TRBJ1-4; 7 bases agree with TRBD1. CDR3 length equals 14 residues. J lost 7 bases, V lost 5 bases, and 7 bases had no gene match. Germline lookup yields CDR1 SEHNR and CDR2 FQNEAQ (reference sequence). The CDR3 loop reads CASSKGTESEKLFF. CDR3 DNA: TGTGCCAGCAGCAAAGGGACAGAGAGTGAAAAACTGTTTTTT.

This chain uses TRBV2 with TRBJ1-5; D unresolved. This CDR3 is 14 amino acids long. Germline CDR1 reads SNHLY; CDR2 reads FYNNEI. V was cut by 8 bases and J by 5 bases, with 16 bases left in between. The CDR3 DNA reads as TGTGCCAGCTCTTTCACTAGGAGGGATCAGCCCCAGCATTTT. Translated: CASSFTRRDQPQHF.

The chain has TRBV6-6 and TRBJ1-4; 7 bases line up with TRBD1. The V and J ends lost 0 bases and 4 bases, in that order; junction bases with no gene match: 2. Germline CDR1 reads MNHNY; CDR2 reads SVGAGI (reference sequence). CDR3 length equals 15 residues. The CDR3 DNA reads as TGTGCCAGCAGTTACTCGGGGACAGATAATGAAAAACTGTTTTTT. Its protein is CASSYSGTDNEKLFF.

V and J are TRBV10-3 and TRBJ2-7; D is uncertain. V lost 6 bases to trimming and J lost 3 bases, with 12 bases between them. Germline assignment: CDR1 ENHRY and CDR2 SYGVKD. CDR3 length: 13 amino acids. The chain's CDR3 is CAIRPIGLYEQYF. The CDR3 region has the DNA TGTGCCATCAGGCCAATTGGTCTCTACGAGCAGTACTTC.